A single T cell receptor (beta chain) is shown here with its context. Its antigen is unidentified. This sample was taken from a study of molecular identifiers for immune sequencing clone quantification. Study-wide background: In the replicates, RNA derived from roughly 20,000 or 100,000 naive CD8 cells was divided into five parts, and four were sequenced.

TCRdb itself ran the PCR reads through MiXCR, one entry per CDR3 protein. Among hundreds of thousands of distinct CDR3 sequences, 20% to 25% were seen once, and the ten largest hold under 0.95%. Study results and limitations: Effector cells had over 98% of their molecules in clones above 20 RNA copies, while naive cells had under 1%.

The TCR comes from a human donor in good health. Some libraries in this study had Jurkat cell RNA spiked in. Input material: naive CD8+ T cells from blood, with Jurkat cell RNA spiked in. Regarding subset: FACS-sorted CD8+CD4-CCR7+CD45RA+ naive T cells.

CDR3 region: CASSCLPGLLNSGANVLTF. In nucleotides, the CDR3 is TGTGCCAGCAGTTGCTTGCCGGGGCTACTGAACTCTGGGGCCAACGTCCTGACTTTC. The V gene is TRBV6-2 or TRBV6-3, the J gene TRBJ2-6; D tentatively reads TRBD1 or TRBD2 (5 bases each). Germline-derived CDR1 and CDR2 are MNHEY and SVGEGT. The V gene lost 4 bases and the J gene lost 0 bases, with 19 bases spanning the gap. This CDR3 is built from 19 residues.